This T cell receptor beta chain appears in the sequencing data of a study of blood T cell repertoires in COVID-19. Overall study context: There were acute and convalescent COVID-19 samples, and they came from the United States, Italy and Spain. PBMCs, B-cell-depleted T cells, or T cells provided the cDNA or gDNA that made up the material.

Original data processing: Estimated nucleated cell counts came from reference gene primer amplification. Using immunoSEQ multiplex PCR, the repertoire was profiled, and TCRdb retains in-frame clones only, with some absent. The V and J calls and clone size were taken over from that table, and D and trimming were inferred from the DNA. Of about 200,000 clones listed, more than 80% are singletons. The V end lost 7 bases, the J end lost 11 bases, and 14 bases lay between the germline ends. Germline loops: CDR1 LGHNT, CDR2 FRNRAP. The CDR3 sequence is 11 residues long. Material for sequencing was peripheral blood. The gene calls are TRBV12-5 and TRBJ1-1; D remains ambiguous. This TCR was sampled from a man under 40 who had recovered from COVID-19. Here the CDR3 DNA reads TGTGCTAGTGCCCTAACCAAGCCGGCTTTCTTT. This translates into CASALTKPAFF. Together with reference TRBV12-5 and TRBJ1-1, the CDR3 gives the full variable domain: DARVTQTPRHKVTEMGQEVTMRCQPILGHNTVFWYRQTMMQGLELLAYFRNRAPLDDSGMPKDRFSAEMPDATLATLKIQPSEPRDSAVYFCASALTKPAFFGQGTRLTVV.